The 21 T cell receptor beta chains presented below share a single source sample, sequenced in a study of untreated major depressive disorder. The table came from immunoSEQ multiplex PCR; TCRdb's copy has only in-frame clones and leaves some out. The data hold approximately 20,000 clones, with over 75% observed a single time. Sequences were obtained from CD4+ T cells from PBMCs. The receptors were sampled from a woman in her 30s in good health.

CDR3 DNA sequence: TGTGCCAGCAGCGCCCCCCAGCAGGGCCACAATGAGCAGTTCTTC. Translating gives CASSAPQQGHNEQFF. V usage is TRBV5-4 and J usage is TRBJ2-1, with D possibly being TRBD1 (5 bases). CDR1 SGHNT and CDR2 YYREEE come from the germline V gene (reference sequence). The CDR3 sequence is 15 residues long. V lost 4 bases, J lost 5 bases, and 16 bases lay in between.

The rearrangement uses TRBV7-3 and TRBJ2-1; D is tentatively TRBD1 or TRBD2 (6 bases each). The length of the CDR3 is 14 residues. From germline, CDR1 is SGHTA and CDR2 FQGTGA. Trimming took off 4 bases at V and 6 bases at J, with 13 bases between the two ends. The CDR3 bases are TGTGCCAGCAGCTCTGGGGGGCCGGGCAATGAGCAGTTCTTC. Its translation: CASSSGGPGNEQFF.

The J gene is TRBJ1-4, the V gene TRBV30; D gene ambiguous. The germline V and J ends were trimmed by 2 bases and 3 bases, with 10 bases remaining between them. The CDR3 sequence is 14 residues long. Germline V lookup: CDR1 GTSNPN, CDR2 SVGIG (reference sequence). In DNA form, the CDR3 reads TGTGCCTGGAGTCCCGGGTTAGCTAATGAAAAACTGTTTTTT. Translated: CAWSPGLANEKLFF.

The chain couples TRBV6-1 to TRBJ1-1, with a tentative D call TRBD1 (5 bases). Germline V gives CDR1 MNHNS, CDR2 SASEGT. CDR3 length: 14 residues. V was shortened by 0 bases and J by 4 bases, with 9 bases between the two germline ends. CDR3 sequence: CASSEASRATEAFF. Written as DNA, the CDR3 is TGTGCCAGCAGTGAAGCAAGCAGGGCCACTGAAGCTTTCTTT.

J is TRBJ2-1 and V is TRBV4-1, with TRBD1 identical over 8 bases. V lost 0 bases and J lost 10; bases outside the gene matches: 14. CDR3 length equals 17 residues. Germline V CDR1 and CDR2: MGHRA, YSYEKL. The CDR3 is CASSQEAPQAGGGEQFF. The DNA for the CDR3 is TGCGCCAGCAGCCAAGAAGCCCCCCAGGCAGGGGGCGGGGAGCAGTTCTTC.

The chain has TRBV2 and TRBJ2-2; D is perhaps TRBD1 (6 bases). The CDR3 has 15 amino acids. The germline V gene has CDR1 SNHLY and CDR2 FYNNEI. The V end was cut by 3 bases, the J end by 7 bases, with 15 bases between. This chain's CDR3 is CASSELVGAIGELFF. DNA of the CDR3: TGTGCCAGCAGTGAGTTGGTGGGGGCAATCGGGGAGCTGTTTTTT.

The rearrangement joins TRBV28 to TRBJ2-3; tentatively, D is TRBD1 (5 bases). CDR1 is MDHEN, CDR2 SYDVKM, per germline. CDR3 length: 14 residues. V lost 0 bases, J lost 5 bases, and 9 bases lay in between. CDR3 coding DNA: TGTGCCAGCAGTTTATGGGACAAACAAGATACGCAGTATTTT. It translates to CASSLWDKQDTQYF.

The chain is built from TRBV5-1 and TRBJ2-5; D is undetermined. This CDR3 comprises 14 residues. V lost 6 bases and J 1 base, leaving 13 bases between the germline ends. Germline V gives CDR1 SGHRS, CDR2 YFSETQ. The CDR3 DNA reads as TGCGCCAGCACTGGGAACATTCTCCAAGAGACCCAGTACTTC. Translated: CASTGNILQETQYF.

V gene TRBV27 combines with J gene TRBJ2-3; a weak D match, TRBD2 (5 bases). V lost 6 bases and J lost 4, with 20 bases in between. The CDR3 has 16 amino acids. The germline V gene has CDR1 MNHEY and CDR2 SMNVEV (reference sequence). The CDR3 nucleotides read TGTGCCAGCAGAGTCGCGCCCCAAGCGAGGGCAGATACGCAGTATTTT. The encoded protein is CASRVAPQARADTQYF.

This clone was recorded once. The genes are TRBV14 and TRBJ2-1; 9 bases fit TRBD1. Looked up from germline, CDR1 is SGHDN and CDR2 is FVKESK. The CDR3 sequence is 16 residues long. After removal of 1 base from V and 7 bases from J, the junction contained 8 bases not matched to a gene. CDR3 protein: CASSQALGQGMNEQFF. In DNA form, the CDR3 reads TGTGCCAGCAGCCAAGCTTTGGGACAGGGTATGAATGAGCAGTTCTTC.

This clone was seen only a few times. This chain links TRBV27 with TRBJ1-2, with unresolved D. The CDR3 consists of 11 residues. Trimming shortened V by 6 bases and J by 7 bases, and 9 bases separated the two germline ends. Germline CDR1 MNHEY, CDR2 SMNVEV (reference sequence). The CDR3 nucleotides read TGTGCCAGCAGCTCTGGGGTTGGCTACACCTTC. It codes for CASSSGVGYTF.

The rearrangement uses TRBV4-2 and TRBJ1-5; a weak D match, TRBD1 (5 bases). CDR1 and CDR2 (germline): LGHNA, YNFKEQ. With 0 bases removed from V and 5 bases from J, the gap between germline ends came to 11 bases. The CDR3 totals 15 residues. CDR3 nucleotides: TGTGCCAGCAGCCAAGATTCGGGACCTCATCAGCCCCAGCATTTT. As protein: CASSQDSGPHQPQHF.

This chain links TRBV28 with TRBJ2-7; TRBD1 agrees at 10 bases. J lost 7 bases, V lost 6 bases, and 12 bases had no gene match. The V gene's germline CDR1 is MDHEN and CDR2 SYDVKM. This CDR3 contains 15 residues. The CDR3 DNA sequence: TGTGCCAGCAGGACTGGGGGACAGGGGCAGGGAGAGCAGTACTTC. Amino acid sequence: CASRTGGQGQGEQYF.

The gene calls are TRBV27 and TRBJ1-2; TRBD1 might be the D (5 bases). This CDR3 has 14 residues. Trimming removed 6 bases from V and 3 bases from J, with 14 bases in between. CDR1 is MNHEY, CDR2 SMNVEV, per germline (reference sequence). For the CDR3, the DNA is TGTGCCAGCAGGTCCACGGGAGGGGACTATGGCTACACCTTC. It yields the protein CASRSTGGDYGYTF.

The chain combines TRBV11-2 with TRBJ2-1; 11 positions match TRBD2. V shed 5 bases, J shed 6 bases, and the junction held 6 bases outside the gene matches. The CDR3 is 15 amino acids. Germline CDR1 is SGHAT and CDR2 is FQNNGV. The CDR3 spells CASSGSGGAFNEQFF. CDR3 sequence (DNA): TGTGCCAGCAGCGGTAGCGGGGGGGCCTTCAATGAGCAGTTCTTC.

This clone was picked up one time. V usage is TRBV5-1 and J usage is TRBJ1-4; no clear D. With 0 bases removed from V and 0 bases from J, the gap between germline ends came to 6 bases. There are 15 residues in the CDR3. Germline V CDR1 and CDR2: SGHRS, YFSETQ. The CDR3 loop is CASSLGTATNEKLFF. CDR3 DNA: TGCGCCAGCAGCTTGGGGACCGCAACTAATGAAAAACTGTTTTTT. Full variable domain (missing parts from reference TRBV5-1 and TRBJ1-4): KAGVTQTPRYLIKTRGQQVTLSCSPISGHRSVSWYQQTPGQGLQFLFEYFSETQRNKGNFPGRFSGRQFSNSRSEMNVSTLELGDSALYLCASSLGTATNEKLFFGSGTQLSVL.

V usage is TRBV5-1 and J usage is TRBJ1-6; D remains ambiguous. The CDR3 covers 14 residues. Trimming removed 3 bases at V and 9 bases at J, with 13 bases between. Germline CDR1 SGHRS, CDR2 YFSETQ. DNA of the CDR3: TGCGCCAGCAGCTCCGGGGTAATACGTTCACCCCTCCACTTT. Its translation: CASSSGVIRSPLHF.

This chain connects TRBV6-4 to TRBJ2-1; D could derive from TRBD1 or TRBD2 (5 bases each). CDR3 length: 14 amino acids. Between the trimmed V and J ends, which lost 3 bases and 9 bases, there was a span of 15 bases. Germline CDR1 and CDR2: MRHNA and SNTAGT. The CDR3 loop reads CASSEQLARGEQFF. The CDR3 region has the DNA TGTGCCAGCAGTGAACAGCTTGCGAGGGGTGAGCAGTTCTTC.

The CDR3, as DNA: TGCGCCAGCAGTGAGAGCCGGGTCGGTGGCTACACCTTC. Amino acids: CASSESRVGGYTF. The chain couples TRBV10-1 to TRBJ1-2; D is uncertain. Trimming stripped 2 bases from V and 7 bases from J, with 11 bases between. CDR3 length: 13 residues. The germline CDR1 and CDR2 sequences are WNHNN and SYGVQD (reference sequence).

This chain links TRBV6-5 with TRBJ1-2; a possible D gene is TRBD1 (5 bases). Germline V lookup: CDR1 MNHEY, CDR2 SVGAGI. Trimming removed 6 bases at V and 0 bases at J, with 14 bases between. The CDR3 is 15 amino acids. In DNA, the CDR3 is TGTGCCAGCAGCTTGAGAGGGGCTACTAACTATGGCTACACCTTC. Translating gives CASSLRGATNYGYTF.

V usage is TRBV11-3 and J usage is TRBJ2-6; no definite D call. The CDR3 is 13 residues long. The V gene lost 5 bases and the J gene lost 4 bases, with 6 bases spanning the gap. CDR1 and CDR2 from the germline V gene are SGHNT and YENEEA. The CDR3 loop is CASSPPGANVLTF. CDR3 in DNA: TGTGCCAGCAGCCCTCCGGGGGCCAACGTCCTGACTTTC. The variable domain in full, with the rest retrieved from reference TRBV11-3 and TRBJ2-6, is EAGVVQSPRYKIIEKKQPVAFWCNPISGHNTLYWYLQNLGQGPELLIRYENEEAVDDSQLPKDRFSAERLKGVDSTLKIQPAELGDSAVYLCASSPPGANVLTFGAGSRLTVL.